These T cell receptor beta chains were read from a single sample in a study of OX40 agonist ivuxolimab in advanced cancers. The method was immunoSEQ multiplex PCR; TCRdb's version includes in-frame clones alone and lacks a portion of them. The sample has 120,000 or so clones, just under 95% seen once; the top ten hold 0.15% to 0.17%. The source material was CD4+ or CD8+ T cells sorted from blood, sampled in a trial of the OX40 agonist ivuxolimab. The receptors stem from an adult with an advanced solid tumor such as melanoma, head and neck, liver or kidney cancer. The CDR3 runs from the conserved cysteine through the conserved F or W. Fields, in order: J gene, CDR3 length, D gene, clone size, V gene, CDR3 DNA, CDR3 protein. D genes are given only for firm matches. The size field is filled for only some rows; it gives once, few, many or a size class.

J: TRBJ2-1; length: 16; D: TRBD2; size: NA; V: TRBV7-9; DNA: TGTGCCAGCAGCTTGGTGACGGGAGGGAGGTACAATGAGCAGTTCTTC; CDR3: CASSLVTGGRYNEQFF
J: TRBJ1-4; length: 14; D: TRBD1; size: NA; V: TRBV7-9; DNA: TGTGCCAGCAGCACCCGGACAGGGGGCGGAAAACTGTTTTTT; CDR3: CASSTRTGGGKLFF
J: TRBJ2-1; length: 15; D: TRBD2; size: NA; V: TRBV19; DNA: TGTGCCAGTAGTACTGTAGCGGGGGGGCAGAATGAGCAGTTCTTC; CDR3: CASSTVAGGQNEQFF
J: TRBJ2-1; length: 11; D: NA; size: NA; V: TRBV6-1; DNA: TGTGCCAGCGCCACTTACAATGAGCAGTTCTTC; CDR3: CASATYNEQFF
J: TRBJ2-2; length: 17; D: TRBD1; size: NA; V: TRBV25-1; DNA: TGTGCCAGCAGTGAATTCCCCGGGACAGGGGGCACCGGGGAGCTGTTTTTT; CDR3: CASSEFPGTGGTGELFF
J: TRBJ1-1; length: 15; D: NA; size: NA; V: TRBV19; DNA: TGTGCCAGTAGTATAGGTGGGGGTAGGAGGACTGAAGCTTTCTTT; CDR3: CASSIGGGRRTEAFF
J: TRBJ2-2; length: 17; D: TRBD1; size: NA; V: TRBV11-2; DNA: TGTGCCAGCAGCTCAACTTTGGGACAGGGGACCACCGGGGAGCTGTTTTTT; CDR3: CASSSTLGQGTTGELFF
J: TRBJ2-3; length: 16; D: NA; size: NA; V: TRBV7-9; DNA: TGTGCCAGCACCTCTGGAAGCGTCGGTAACACAGATACGCAGTATTTT; CDR3: CASTSGSVGNTDTQYF
J: TRBJ2-7; length: 14; D: NA; size: NA; V: TRBV7-6; DNA: TGTGCCAGCAGCTTATCAGGGACCACCTACGAGCAGTACTTC; CDR3: CASSLSGTTYEQYF
J: TRBJ1-5; length: 14; D: TRBD1; size: NA; V: TRBV18; DNA: TGTGCCAGCTCACTCGGGACAGGTAATCAGCCCCAGCATTTT; CDR3: CASSLGTGNQPQHF
J: TRBJ2-3; length: 15; D: NA; size: NA; V: TRBV7-3; DNA: TGTGCCAGCAGCTTAACTAGCGCAAGCACAGATACGCAGTATTTT; CDR3: CASSLTSASTDTQYF
J: TRBJ2-7; length: 14; D: NA; size: NA; V: TRBV28; DNA: TGTGTCGTAAATTCGCGGATCTCTGCCTACGAGCAGTACTTC; CDR3: CVVNSRISAYEQYF
J: TRBJ1-2; length: 13; D: NA; size: few; V: TRBV19; DNA: TGTGCCAGTAGTGCGGAACTGGACTATGGCTACACCTTC; CDR3: CASSAELDYGYTF
J: TRBJ1-4; length: 15; D: TRBD1; size: NA; V: TRBV18; DNA: TGTGCCAGCTCACCAGACAGGGATTCTAATGAAAAACTGTTTTTT; CDR3: CASSPDRDSNEKLFF
J: TRBJ1-3; length: 14; D: NA; size: NA; V: TRBV18; DNA: TGTGCCAGCTCCTCGGAGGGCTCTGGAAACACCATATATTTT; CDR3: CASSSEGSGNTIYF
J: TRBJ2-1; length: 16; D: TRBD1; size: NA; V: TRBV4-1; DNA: TGCGCCAGCAGCCAGAATCGACAGGGTCGAGGGAATGAGCAGTTCTTC; CDR3: CASSQNRQGRGNEQFF
J: TRBJ1-5; length: 14; D: NA; size: NA; V: TRBV6-5; DNA: TGTGCCAGCAGCTACCGGGACAGCAATCAGCCCCAGCATTTT; CDR3: CASSYRDSNQPQHF
J: TRBJ1-2; length: 13; D: TRBD1; size: NA; V: TRBV5-4; DNA: TGTGCCAGCAGCGGACAGGGACAAAATGGCTACACCTTC; CDR3: CASSGQGQNGYTF
J: TRBJ2-1; length: 15; D: TRBD2; size: NA; V: TRBV7-9; DNA: TGTGCCAGCAGCTTTGGGACTAGCGGGAGTAATGAGCAGTTCTTC; CDR3: CASSFGTSGSNEQFF
J: TRBJ1-6; length: 15; D: TRBD1; size: NA; V: TRBV6-1; DNA: TGTGCCAGCAGTGAAGGGCGGACAGGTCGTTCACCCCTCCACTTT; CDR3: CASSEGRTGRSPLHF
J: TRBJ2-1; length: 15; D: TRBD2; size: NA; V: TRBV5-1; DNA: TGCGCCAGCAGCTTCGGCGGGGGGTCCTACAATGAGCAGTTCTTC; CDR3: CASSFGGGSYNEQFF
J: TRBJ1-1; length: 17; D: TRBD1; size: NA; V: TRBV11-2; DNA: TGTGCCAGCAGCTTAGATGTAGTGAAGGGGGCGCAGACTGAAGCTTTCTTT; CDR3: CASSLDVVKGAQTEAFF
J: TRBJ1-5; length: 14; D: NA; size: NA; V: TRBV18; DNA: TGTGCCAGCTCGAGGGACACGGAAAATCAGCCCCAGCATTTT; CDR3: CASSRDTENQPQHF
J: TRBJ2-1; length: 15; D: NA; size: NA; V: TRBV18; DNA: TGTGCCAGCTCACCCACACTAAGCTCCTACAATGAGCAGTTCTTC; CDR3: CASSPTLSSYNEQFF
J: TRBJ2-3; length: 16; D: NA; size: NA; V: TRBV7-2; DNA: TGTGCCAGCAGCTTAAACGCGGGATTTAGCACAGATACGCAGTATTTT; CDR3: CASSLNAGFSTDTQYF
J: TRBJ1-6; length: 15; D: TRBD1; size: NA; V: TRBV25-1; DNA: TGTGCCAGCAGTACTCCACAGGGGATGGATTCACCCCTCCACTTT; CDR3: CASSTPQGMDSPLHF
J: TRBJ1-5; length: 17; D: NA; size: NA; V: TRBV19; DNA: TGTGCCAGTAGTTTTTCTACAGGCGGCAGTAGCAATCAGCCCCAGCATTTT; CDR3: CASSFSTGGSSNQPQHF
J: TRBJ2-3; length: 15; D: NA; size: once; V: TRBV5-1; DNA: TGCGCCAGCAGCTTGGTGGCTGCTGATACAGATACGCAGTATTTT; CDR3: CASSLVAADTDTQYF
J: TRBJ2-6; length: 15; D: NA; size: NA; V: TRBV7-3; DNA: TGTGCCAGCAGCTTTGCCAGCGATGGGGCCAACGTCCTGACTTTC; CDR3: CASSFASDGANVLTF
J: TRBJ2-7; length: 13; D: NA; size: once; V: TRBV5-6; DNA: TGCGCCAGCAGTCCGGGGATCTCCTACGAGCAGTACTTC; CDR3: CASSPGISYEQYF
J: TRBJ1-2; length: 12; D: NA; size: NA; V: TRBV18; DNA: TGTGCCAGCTCACCACAGAGAAACCCCTTCACCTTC; CDR3: CASSPQRNPFTF
J: TRBJ1-5; length: 15; D: TRBD1; size: few; V: TRBV19; DNA: TGTGCCACCCGACGGGACAGTGGGTACAATCAGCCCCAGCATTTT; CDR3: CATRRDSGYNQPQHF
J: TRBJ1-4; length: 14; D: TRBD1; size: NA; V: TRBV28; DNA: TGTGCCAGCAGGCCACAGGGGGCGCGAGAAAAACTGTTTTTT; CDR3: CASRPQGAREKLFF
J: TRBJ2-5; length: 15; D: NA; size: NA; V: TRBV7-2; DNA: TGTGCCAGCAGCTTTGGCGGGACGGATCAAGAGACCCAGTACTTC; CDR3: CASSFGGTDQETQYF
J: TRBJ1-2; length: 13; D: NA; size: NA; V: TRBV2; DNA: TGTGCCAGCAGTGAAGGACAGGTCTATGGCTACACCTTC; CDR3: CASSEGQVYGYTF
J: TRBJ1-1; length: 12; D: NA; size: NA; V: TRBV5-4; DNA: TGTGCCAGCAGCTTGGATGGGAGGGGCGCTTTCTTT; CDR3: CASSLDGRGAFF
J: TRBJ1-1; length: 13; D: TRBD1; size: NA; V: TRBV29-1; DNA: TGCAGCTCTGGGGGACAGGGTAGCACTGAAGCTTTCTTT; CDR3: CSSGGQGSTEAFF
J: TRBJ2-7; length: 14; D: TRBD2; size: NA; V: TRBV6-1; DNA: TGTGCCAGCAGGTGGACTAGCGGCTCCTACGAGCAGTACTTC; CDR3: CASRWTSGSYEQYF
J: TRBJ2-1; length: 15; D: TRBD1; size: once; V: TRBV6-5; DNA: TGTGCCAGCAGTAAAGACAGGGGGCTCTACAATGAGCAGTTCTTC; CDR3: CASSKDRGLYNEQFF
J: TRBJ1-6; length: 16; D: NA; size: NA; V: TRBV4-2; DNA: TGTGCCAGCAGCCCCCACAGGGTTGCAGATAATTCACCCCTCCACTTT; CDR3: CASSPHRVADNSPLHF
J: TRBJ2-3; length: 12; D: NA; size: NA; V: TRBV28; DNA: TGTGCCAGCTCTGGGGGGTTAGATACGCAGTATTTT; CDR3: CASSGGLDTQYF
J: TRBJ2-7; length: 15; D: NA; size: NA; V: TRBV11-1; DNA: TGTGCCAGCAGCTTAACGGGGGGCCTCACCTACGAGCAGTACTTC; CDR3: CASSLTGGLTYEQYF
J: TRBJ2-4; length: 16; D: NA; size: NA; V: TRBV5-1; DNA: TGCGCCAGCAGCTTGGGGCAGACACTAGCCAAAAACATTCAGTACTTC; CDR3: CASSLGQTLAKNIQYF